Below, 32 T cell receptor beta chains from the same sample are listed, as sequenced in a study of post-analysis software for immune sequencing data. These receptors' antigens are unknown. cDNA libraries for TCR beta contained unique molecular identifiers. TCRdb ran MiXCR on the PCR reads and lists one entry per CDR3 protein. The table has 250,000 to 300,000 distinct CDR3 sequences, about 38% seen once. Study conclusions and caveats: TRBV segments more frequent in patients than in controls numbered several and included TRBV5-6, TRBV5-1 and TRBV20-1.

Sample: blood. These receptor sequences come from a girl aged 5-17 years with multiple sclerosis.

Turning to this clonotype: This may be a read error, as it is one base from a much larger clone. The rearrangement uses TRBV5-5 and TRBJ2-1, with a weak D call TRBD1 (8 bases). The CDR3 contains 15 residues. Germline assignment: CDR1 SGHKS and CDR2 YYEKEE (reference sequence). V was trimmed by 0 bases and J by 6 bases, leaving 13 bases between them. The CDR3 sequence is CASSLGTGRGNEQFF. The CDR3 DNA follows: TGTGCCAGCAGCTTGGGGACAGGGAGGGGCAATGAGCAGTTCTTC.

This clonotype has just one count. V is TRBV12-3 or TRBV12-4 and J is TRBJ1-1; the match to TRBD1 covers 8 bases. The CDR3 sequence is 15 residues long. The junction had 8 bases not matched to a gene; V was cut back by 6 bases and J by 2 bases. For the CDR3, the DNA is TGTGCCAGCAGCCAACCAGGGGGCGTAAACACTGAAGCTTTCTTT. Translation: CASSQPGGVNTEAFF.

This clonotype occurred once. This chain uses TRBV7-2 with TRBJ1-4, with D uncertain. The germline V gene encodes CDR1 SGHTA and CDR2 FQGNSA. The CDR3 extends over 15 amino acids. V lost 1 base and J lost 11, with 17 bases in between. CDR3 protein: CASSLEGTPERKLFF. CDR3 sequence (DNA): TGTGCCAGCAGCTTAGAAGGTACGCCGGAGCGGAAACTGTTTTTT.

This clonotype was found many times. The CDR3 DNA follows: TGCGCCAGCAGCACCCGGGACAGGGCTTGGGGCTACACCTTC. It translates to CASSTRDRAWGYTF. V and J are TRBV5-1 and TRBJ1-2, with 9 bases fitting TRBD1. The CDR3 consists of 14 residues. V gave up 4 bases and J gave up 8 bases; unmatched junction bases: 9. Germline V lookup: CDR1 SGHRS, CDR2 YFSETQ.

This clonotype has a handful of counts. The J gene is TRBJ2-2, the V gene TRBV28; either TRBD1 or TRBD2 may supply D (5 bases each). The V gene lost 5 bases and the J gene lost 5 bases, with 21 bases spanning the gap. The CDR3 spans 17 residues. The V gene's germline CDR1 is MDHEN and CDR2 SYDVKM. This CDR3 reads CASSPTNQGRETGELFF. The CDR3 DNA reads TGTGCCAGCAGTCCTACGAACCAGGGAAGGGAGACCGGGGAGCTGTTTTTT.

CDR3 sequence: CASSQVPGGDLHEQFF. The CDR3 coding sequence is TGCGCCAGCAGCCAAGTTCCCGGCGGGGACTTGCATGAGCAGTTCTTC. The chain has TRBV4-1 and TRBJ2-1, with D perhaps TRBD2 (6 bases). There are 16 residues in the CDR3. CDR1 and CDR2 from the germline V gene are MGHRA and YSYEKL. V shed 1 base and J shed 8 bases, with 18 bases lying between them.

This clonotype was detected many times. V gene TRBV28 combines with J gene TRBJ2-1; D gene uncertain. Per germline, CDR1 MDHEN and CDR2 SYDVKM. CDR3 length: 14 amino acids. With 6 bases removed from V and 12 bases from J, the gap between germline ends came to 21 bases. The CDR3 sequence is CASSPGPASNGQFF. Written as DNA, the CDR3 is TGTGCCAGCAGCCCCGGACCCGCGTCGAACGGGCAGTTCTTC.

The chain has TRBV3-1 and TRBJ2-2; D is perhaps TRBD1 (6 bases). Deletions cut 0 bases from V and 4 bases from J, with 12 bases between. Germline CDR1 LGHDT, CDR2 YNNKEL (reference sequence). CDR3 size: 16 residues. The CDR3 nucleotides are TGTGCCAGCAGCCAAGAGGGACACTTTGGCACCGGGGAGCTGTTTTTT. Residues: CASSQEGHFGTGELFF.

The rearrangement links TRBV4-1 to TRBJ1-2; unclear D gene. CDR3 length equals 14 residues. The V and J ends lost 1 base and 7 bases respectively, with 13 bases between them. Germline-derived CDR1 and CDR2 are MGHRA and YSYEKL. The CDR3 region is CASSQVATAVGYTF. CDR3 DNA: TGCGCCAGCAGCCAAGTTGCGACGGCGGTTGGCTACACCTTC.

The chain has TRBV18 and TRBJ1-4; D is unresolved. With 2 bases removed from V and 1 base from J, the gap between germline ends came to 14 bases. CDR3 length: 17 residues. Germline V gene lookup returns CDR1 KGHSH and CDR2 LQKENI. The DNA for the CDR3 is TGTGCCAGCTCACCAATAAGAGACGCGGGAACTAATGAAAAACTGTTTTTT. It yields the protein CASSPIRDAGTNEKLFF.

This clonotype was seen a handful of times. The V call is TRBV2, the J call TRBJ2-5; D unclear. CDR1 is SNHLY, CDR2 FYNNEI, per germline. There are 13 residues in the CDR3. Trimming removed 5 bases from V and 2 bases from J, with 9 bases in between. CDR3 coding DNA: TGTGCCAGCAGTTATGGACGGCAAGAGACCCAGTACTTC. Its protein is CASSYGRQETQYF.

Ten or more counts support this clonotype. The chain has TRBV24-1 and TRBJ2-5; weak D call: TRBD2 (7 bases). Germline V gene data show CDR1 as KGHDR and CDR2 as SFDVKD. The CDR3 runs 17 residues. V lost 0 bases and J 5 bases, leaving 18 bases between the germline ends. The CDR3 coding sequence is TGTGCCACCAGTGATTTGAAGGGGGGGGGCATTCGGGAGACCCAGTACTTC. This gives the protein CATSDLKGGGIRETQYF.

In its sample, this clonotype was seen many times. This rearrangement joins TRBV12-3 or TRBV12-4 to TRBJ1-1; 8 positions match TRBD1. The V gene end was trimmed by 5 bases and the J gene end by 4 bases; junction bases not matched to a gene: 3. CDR3 size: 13 residues. This CDR3 is CASSPDRATEAFF. CDR3 DNA sequence: TGTGCCAGCAGTCCGGACAGGGCCACTGAAGCTTTCTTT.

This clonotype was detected only a few times. V gene TRBV7-9 combines with J gene TRBJ1-3; D unresolved. Between the trimmed V and J ends, which lost 3 bases and 3 bases, there was a span of 12 bases. There are 15 residues in the CDR3. CDR1 and CDR2 (germline): SEHNR, FQNEAQ (reference sequence). The CDR3 here is CASSFAKRGGNTIYF. For the CDR3, the DNA is TGTGCCAGCAGCTTCGCTAAACGTGGTGGAAACACCATATATTTT.

The gene calls are TRBV24-1 and TRBJ1-4; 8 nucleotides agree with TRBD1. The trim removed 5 bases at V and 4 bases at J, leaving 8 bases unmatched. This CDR3 is 16 amino acids long. Germline lookup yields CDR1 KGHDR and CDR2 SFDVKD. CDR3 nucleotide sequence: TGTGCCACCAGTGTAATAGGACAGGGTAGTAATGAAAAACTGTTTTTT. This gives the protein CATSVIGQGSNEKLFF.

This chain's CDR3 is CASSDRDDYEQYF. CDR3 coding DNA: TGTGCCAGCAGTGACCGGGACGATTACGAGCAGTACTTC. This rearrangement joins TRBV2 to TRBJ2-5; D possibly matches TRBD1 or TRBD2 (5 bases each). The tail of the sequence fits TRBJ2-7 better, so the J call may be wrong. The germline V gene encodes CDR1 SNHLY and CDR2 FYNNEI. This CDR3 is built from 13 residues.

Note on this clonotype: A much larger clone is a single base away; this may be a read error. CDR3 loop: CSARLAGRGDAQYF. The CDR3 bases are TGCAGTGCTAGGTTGGCGGGGAGAGGGGATGCGCAGTATTTT. This chain joins TRBV20-1 and TRBJ2-3; possible D gene TRBD2, 6 bases. The V gene lost 3 bases and the J gene lost 10 bases, with 20 bases spanning the gap. Germline CDR1 DFQATT, CDR2 SNEGSKA (reference sequence). There are 14 residues in the CDR3.

This clonotype occurred a few times. The V call is TRBV5-1, the J call TRBJ2-2; D might be TRBD1 (7 bases). Trimming removed 3 bases from V and 5 bases from J, with 17 bases in between. Germline V gives CDR1 SGHRS, CDR2 YFSETQ. CDR3 size: 16 residues. As DNA, the CDR3 is TGCGCCAGCAGCTGGCTCGGAGGGGGCAGGACCGGGGAGCTGTTTTTT. Residues: CASSWLGGGRTGELFF. Filled out from reference TRBV5-1 and TRBJ2-2, the complete variable domain reads KAGVTQTPRYLIKTRGQQVTLSCSPISGHRSVSWYQQTPGQGLQFLFEYFSETQRNKGNFPGRFSGRQFSNSRSEMNVSTLELGDSALYLCASSWLGGGRTGELFFGEGSRLTVL.

This clonotype was observed at least ten times. The V call is TRBV4-2, the J call TRBJ1-2; D remains ambiguous. The CDR3 is made up of 13 amino acids. Per germline, CDR1 LGHNA and CDR2 YNFKEQ. The V and J ends lost 1 base and 8 bases respectively, with 11 bases between them. The CDR3 DNA sequence: TGTGCCAGCAGCCAAGCTACTACGGAAGGCTACACCTTC. Translation gives CASSQATTEGYTF.

This clonotype was counted at least ten times. V is TRBV4-2 and J is TRBJ2-3; D is undetermined. From germline, CDR1 is LGHNA and CDR2 YNFKEQ. This CDR3 has 14 residues. Trimming stripped 1 base from V and 2 bases from J, with 7 bases between. The CDR3 sequence is CASSQAAFTDTQYF. DNA for the CDR3: TGTGCCAGCAGCCAAGCCGCCTTCACAGATACGCAGTATTTT.

This clonotype was observed at least ten times. V gene TRBV10-3 combines with J gene TRBJ1-1, with unresolved D. V was cut by 6 bases and J by 4 bases, with 9 bases left in between. The CDR3 totals 12 residues. From germline, CDR1 is ENHRY and CDR2 SYGVKD. The CDR3 spells CAIRSGPTEAFF. CDR3 coding DNA: TGTGCCATCAGGTCCGGACCCACTGAAGCTTTCTTT.

This clonotype has at least ten counts. The chain employs TRBV3-1 and TRBJ2-4, with unresolved D. Germline assignment: CDR1 LGHDT and CDR2 YNNKEL (reference sequence). The V end lost 1 base, the J end lost 5 bases, and 9 bases lay between the germline ends. The CDR3 contains 14 residues. Here the CDR3 DNA reads TGTGCCAGCAGCCAAGGGTACAGCCAAAACATTCAGTACTTC. Translation: CASSQGYSQNIQYF.

The rearrangement uses TRBV20-1 and TRBJ2-3; no reliable D call. This CDR3 has 11 amino acids. Germline V gene data show CDR1 as DFQATT and CDR2 as SNEGSKA (reference sequence). CDR3 bases: TGCAGGGCCGCGCTATCGGATACGCAGTATTTT. Translation: CRAALSDTQYF.

The chain employs TRBV29-1 and TRBJ1-1; possible D gene TRBD1, 6 bases. Trimming removed 6 bases from V and 8 bases from J, with 10 bases in between. The germline CDR1 and CDR2 sequences are SQVTM and ANQGSEA. This CDR3 is 10 amino acids long. The CDR3 DNA reads as TGCAGCGTGGGCACAGGGGAAGCTTTCTTT. It yields the protein CSVGTGEAFF.

This clonotype has a count of ten or more. The chain carries TRBV20-1 and TRBJ2-1, with TRBD2 identical over 13 bases. Germline CDR1 is DFQATT and CDR2 is SNEGSKA (reference sequence). The CDR3 sequence is 17 residues long. The junction had 9 bases not matched to a gene; V was cut back by 3 bases and J by 4 bases. Here the CDR3 DNA reads TGCAGTGCTAGCGACGTTCGACTAGCGGGAGGATACAATGAGCAGTTCTTC. The encoded protein is CSASDVRLAGGYNEQFF.

This clonotype has a count of ten or more. The chain is built from TRBV4-1 and TRBJ2-5; 11 nucleotides agree with TRBD2. CDR3 length equals 16 residues. Germline CDR1 MGHRA, CDR2 YSYEKL. V shed 3 bases and J 5 bases; nucleotides not matched to a gene: 8. Here the CDR3 reads CASSHRASGRRETQYF. CDR3 nucleotides: TGCGCCAGCAGCCATCGGGCTAGCGGGAGGAGGGAGACCCAGTACTTC.

This sequence joins TRBV9 and TRBJ2-3; weak D call: TRBD2 (7 bases). CDR1 SGDLS and CDR2 YYNGEE come from the germline V gene. V was shortened by 2 bases and J by 4 bases, with 17 bases between the two germline ends. The CDR3 extends over 16 amino acids. CDR3: CASSVPRRGGPDTQYF. CDR3 nucleotide sequence: TGTGCCAGCAGCGTCCCCAGGAGGGGGGGCCCAGATACGCAGTATTTT. Filled out from reference TRBV9 and TRBJ2-3, the complete variable domain reads DSGVTQTPKHLITATGQRVTLRCSPRSGDLSVYWYQQSLDQGLQFLIQYYNGEERAKGNILERFSAQQFPDLHSELNLSSLELGDSALYFCASSVPRRGGPDTQYFGPGTRLTVL.

The chain employs TRBV20-1 and TRBJ2-5, with 7 bases that match TRBD2. The CDR3 length is 16 residues. Trimming took 0 bases from V and 3 from J; bases not matched to a gene: 10. Germline V gene lookup returns CDR1 DFQATT and CDR2 SNEGSKA (reference sequence). CDR3 DNA sequence: TGCAGTGCTAGAGATGCTCTAGCGGTTAGAAAAGAGACCCAGTACTTC. Amino acid sequence: CSARDALAVRKETQYF.

For this clonotype: A much larger clone differs from this one at a single base, so this may be a read error. The chain couples TRBV12-3 or TRBV12-4 to TRBJ2-4; 8 bases align to TRBD2. After removal of 4 bases from V and 13 bases from J, the junction contained 9 bases not matched to a gene. The CDR3 extends over 13 amino acids. CDR3 nucleotide sequence: TGTGCCAGCAGTTCCCCGGCGGGAGGCGTACAGTACTTC. It codes for CASSSPAGGVQYF.

In this sample, this clonotype turned up a few times. With a much larger clone just one base away, this may be a read error. The CDR3 loop reads CASSPPTGAADAQYF. CDR3 nucleotide sequence: TGTGCCAGCAGTCCGCCGACGGGAGCGGCAGATGCGCAGTATTTT. The chain employs TRBV12-3 or TRBV12-4 and TRBJ2-3; D is possibly TRBD2 (6 bases). The CDR3 totals 15 residues.

This clonotype was seen at least ten times. The J gene is TRBJ2-1, the V gene TRBV7-2, with D possibly TRBD2 on 6 matching bases. Germline V gene data show CDR1 as SGHTA and CDR2 as FQGNSA. V shed 5 bases and J shed 6 bases, with 20 bases lying between them. The CDR3 loop spans 16 amino acids. This CDR3 reads CASSPPKLANGNEQFF. For the CDR3, the DNA is TGTGCCAGCAGCCCCCCCAAACTAGCCAATGGCAATGAGCAGTTCTTC.

This clonotype appeared many times. The chain couples TRBV5-1 to TRBJ2-1, with D perhaps matching TRBD1 (8 bases). The CDR3 spans 15 residues. Between the trimmed V and J ends, which lost 5 bases and 8 bases, there was a span of 20 bases. Per the germline V gene, CDR1 is SGHRS and CDR2 is YFSETQ. The CDR3: CASRQRDRKGHEQFF. The CDR3 DNA reads TGCGCCAGCAGGCAGCGGGACAGGAAAGGACATGAGCAGTTCTTC.